This record concerns one T cell receptor (beta chain) sequence. This specimen belongs to a study of T cell clones after liver transplantation. Across the study: Samples came pre-transplant, pre-randomization before withdrawal, and post-randomization after withdrawal ended.

The table came from immunoSEQ multiplex PCR; TCRdb's copy has only in-frame clones and leaves some out. The top ten hold 0.8% to 1% of the sample, which has 90,000 to 120,000 clones, 82% seen once. The source of this sequence is a human donor who received a liver transplant. Sample: CD4+ T cells from blood, taken before liver transplant.

The CDR3 DNA follows: TGTGCCAGCGGAAACCGTGACAGGGACTCTGGAAACACCATATATTTT. This encodes CASGNRDRDSGNTIYF. V and J are TRBV11-1 and TRBJ1-3; 7 nucleotides line up with TRBD1. The CDR3 is 16 residues long. From germline, CDR1 is SGHAT and CDR2 FQDESV (reference sequence). V dropped 8 bases and J dropped 0; count of bases not matched to a gene: 10.